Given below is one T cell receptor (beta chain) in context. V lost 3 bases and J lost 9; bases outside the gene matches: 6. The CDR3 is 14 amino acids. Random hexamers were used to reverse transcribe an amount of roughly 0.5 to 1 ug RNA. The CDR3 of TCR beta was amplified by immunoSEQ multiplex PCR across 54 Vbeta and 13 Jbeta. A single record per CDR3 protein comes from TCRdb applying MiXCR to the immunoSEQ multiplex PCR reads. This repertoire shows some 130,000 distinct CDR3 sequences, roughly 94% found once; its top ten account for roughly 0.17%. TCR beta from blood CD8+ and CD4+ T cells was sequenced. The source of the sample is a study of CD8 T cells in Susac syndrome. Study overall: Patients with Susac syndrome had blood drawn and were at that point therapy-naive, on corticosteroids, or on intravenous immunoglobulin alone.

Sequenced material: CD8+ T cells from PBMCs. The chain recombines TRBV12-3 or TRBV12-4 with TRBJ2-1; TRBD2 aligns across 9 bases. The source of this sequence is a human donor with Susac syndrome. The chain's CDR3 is CASSLAGGSTEQFF. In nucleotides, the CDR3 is TGTGCCAGCAGTTTGGCGGGAGGGTCAACTGAGCAGTTCTTC.